This T cell receptor beta chain was sequenced during a study of Ad26.COV2.S vaccination and SARS-CoV-2 variants. On the study more broadly: Once, or twice with 56 days between doses, Ad26.COV2.S was given intramuscularly. Study-wide findings and caveats: Substantial breadth was reported for post-vaccination spike-specific CD8+ and CD4+ T cells. In TCR breadth and depth analyses, total T cell responses may have been underestimated.

The repertoire was sequenced with immunoSEQ multiplex PCR; TCRdb's copy has only in-frame clones and lacks some. This sample carries a few hundred thousand clones, 90% of them seen once, and the ten largest clones take less than 5.5%. With respect to this clone: Its target is not known.

Sample treatment: approximately 18 received Ad26.COV2.S at low or high dose, single or two shots; 5 received placebo; per-sample allocation not given. Sampling was performed 63 days after the first vaccine or placebo injection. The V gene end was trimmed by 3 bases and the J gene end by 5 bases; junction bases not matched to a gene: 11. CDR1 and CDR2 (germline): SGDLS, YYNGEE. The CDR3 covers 18 residues. This sequence joins TRBV9 and TRBJ2-2; 12 positions agree with TRBD2. The TCR comes from a person between 18 and 59 years old who received the Ad26.COV2.S COVID-19 vaccine or a placebo. The sequencing here drew on peripheral blood, taken in a trial of Ad26.COV2.S vaccine versus placebo. The CDR3 DNA sequence: TGTGCCAGCAGCGCCCGGGGCGGACTAGCGGGGATAACCGGGGAGCTGTTTTTT. The encoded protein is CASSARGGLAGITGELFF. Looking up the rest from reference TRBV9 and TRBJ2-2 gives the full variable domain: DSGVTQTPKHLITATGQRVTLRCSPRSGDLSVYWYQQSLDQGLQFLIQYYNGEERAKGNILERFSAQQFPDLHSELNLSSLELGDSALYFCASSARGGLAGITGELFFGEGSRLTVL.